Below, 4 T cell receptor beta chains from the same sample are listed, as sequenced in a study of T cell changes during pregnancy in multiple sclerosis. Assay: immunoSEQ multiplex PCR; the TCRdb copy retains only in-frame clones and omits some. The top ten clones hold around 0.65% of a sample with approximately 42,000 clones, 80% to 85% of them seen once. The sample here was CD4+ T cells from peripheral blood mononuclear cells, taken before pregnancy. The source of these receptors is a female donor with multiple sclerosis, enrolled in a pregnancy study.

The rearrangement joins TRBV7-2 to TRBJ2-1; 11 bases fit TRBD2. Germline V gives CDR1 SGHTA, CDR2 FQGNSA. This CDR3 is built from 15 residues. Germline trimming cut 6 bases from V and 7 bases from J; bases unmatched to any gene: 8. As DNA, the CDR3 is TGTGCCAGCAGTCAGCTAGCGGGAGGAAGGAATGAGCAGTTCTTC. Amino acids: CASSQLAGGRNEQFF.

The chain carries TRBV5-1 and TRBJ2-1, with D tentatively TRBD1 (6 bases). Trimming left V 0 bases short and J 14 bases short, with 9 bases between. The CDR3 loop spans 11 amino acids. Germline CDR1 reads SGHRS; CDR2 reads YFSETQ. The CDR3 region has the DNA TGCGCCAGCAGCTTGGGGGGGCAAGAGTTCTTC. It encodes CASSLGGQEFF.

The table lists this clone with a count of one. The chain is built from TRBV30 and TRBJ1-1, with D possibly being TRBD1 (6 bases). V was trimmed by 4 bases and J by 4 bases, leaving 10 bases between them. Germline V gene sequence: CDR1 GTSNPN, CDR2 SVGIG (reference sequence). This CDR3 contains 12 residues. CDR3: CAWIKGVTEAFF. The DNA for the CDR3 is TGTGCCTGGATTAAGGGGGTCACTGAAGCTTTCTTT.

This clone was counted a few times. The rearrangement joins TRBV5-5 to TRBJ1-1, with TRBD1 as a possible D gene (6 bases). CDR3 length: 13 residues. Trimming took off 0 bases at V and 8 bases at J, with 11 bases between the two ends. Germline V CDR1 and CDR2: SGHKS, YYEKEE (reference sequence). The CDR3 spells CASSLGQVPEAFF. The CDR3 nucleotides read TGTGCCAGCAGCTTGGGACAGGTTCCCGAAGCTTTCTTT.